These 19 T cell receptor beta chains share one sample of origin, sequenced in a study of breast tumors, draining lymph nodes, adjacent tissues. TCRdb re-called the multiplex PCR reads through MiXCR, storing one row per CDR3 protein. The table lists about 200,000 distinct CDR3 sequences, around 29% of them singletons. The lymph nodes were axillary draining lymph nodes from breast cancer patients. Specimen: axillary lymph node tissue. The receptors shown here come from a female donor with breast cancer. Some clones in this sample may be carry-over from other donors' samples.

The sample holds many counts of this clonotype. The chain combines TRBV5-5 with TRBJ1-5; 8 positions match TRBD1. After removal of 3 bases from V and 4 bases from J, the junction contained 3 bases not matched to a gene. The CDR3 totals 14 residues. Germline-derived CDR1 and CDR2 are SGHKS and YYEKEE (reference sequence). The CDR3 spells CASSSTGANQPQHF. CDR3 DNA sequence: TGTGCCAGCAGCTCGACAGGGGCTAATCAGCCCCAGCATTTT.

The chain combines TRBV6-6 with TRBJ2-7; D is possibly TRBD1 (5 bases). The CDR3 extends over 13 amino acids. Trimming shortened V by 6 bases and J by 5 bases, and 14 bases separated the two germline ends. CDR1 is MNHNY, CDR2 SVGAGI, per germline (reference sequence). Written as DNA, the CDR3 is TGTGCCAGCAGCCCCGGCAGGGCCCACGAGCAGTACTTC. It translates to CASSPGRAHEQYF.

As regards this clonotype: A read error may explain this, as a much larger clone is one base away. CDR3 nucleotide sequence: TGTGTCAGCAGCTTGGCCGCGGACTATGGCTACACCTTC. Protein: CVSSLAADYGYTF. J is TRBJ1-2 and V is TRBV5-4; no reliable D call. Germline CDR1 is SGHNT and CDR2 is YYREEE (reference sequence). The CDR3 runs 13 residues.

The table lists this clonotype with many counts. Germline and junction disagree at one end, which may indicate a read error. The chain couples TRBV20-1 to TRBJ1-2; the D gene is possibly TRBD1 (5 bases). Germline CDR1 is DFQATT and CDR2 is SNEGSKA (reference sequence). The CDR3 length is 13 residues. In DNA, the CDR3 is TGCAGTGCCTACGACGTCACGAGGGGCCTCACTTACTTC. Translating gives CSAYDVTRGLTYF.

This clonotype was detected many times. This rearrangement joins TRBV20-1 to TRBJ2-3, with 8 bases matching TRBD2. Trimming at V came to 1 base and at J to 4 bases, leaving 19 bases not matched to a gene. The CDR3 is 19 residues long. CDR1 is DFQATT and CDR2 is SNEGSKA in the germline V gene (reference sequence). The CDR3 region is CSARGPLRREAPPPDTQYF. Here the CDR3 DNA reads TGCAGTGCTAGAGGGCCCTTGAGGCGGGAGGCCCCTCCGCCAGATACGCAGTATTTT.

Of note for this clonotype: It may be a read error: a sequence one base away is much more abundant. The V and J genes are TRBV20-1 and TRBJ2-7; 9 nucleotides align to TRBD1. The CDR3 runs to 14 residues. The germline V gene encodes CDR1 DFQATT and CDR2 SNEGSKA (reference sequence). V was clipped by 4 bases and J by 6 bases; unmatched bases: 10. DNA of the CDR3: TGCAGTGCTAAACCGGGACAGGGAATAACCGAGCAGTACTTC. Translating it yields CSAKPGQGITEQYF.

This clonotype has a count of ten or more. The chain employs TRBV15 and TRBJ1-4, with unresolved D. CDR3 length: 17 residues. The V and J ends lost 3 bases and 0 bases respectively, with 14 bases between them. Germline-derived CDR1 and CDR2 are LNHNV and YYDKDF (reference sequence). CDR3 sequence: CATSSGWTQATNEKLFF. CDR3 coding DNA: TGTGCCACCAGCAGTGGTTGGACCCAAGCAACTAATGAAAAACTGTTTTTT. Looking up the rest from reference TRBV15 and TRBJ1-4 gives the full variable domain: DAMVIQNPRYQVTQFGKPVTLSCSQTLNHNVMYWYQQKSSQAPKLLFHYYDKDFNNEADTPDNFQSRRPNTSFCFLDIRSPGLGDTAMYLCATSSGWTQATNEKLFFGSGTQLSVL.

This clonotype has ten or more counts. J is TRBJ2-1 and V is TRBV4-2, with 10 bases aligning to TRBD2. The CDR3 is made up of 15 amino acids. V lost 1 base to trimming and J lost 5 bases; unmatched junction nucleotides: 2. The germline V gene has CDR1 LGHNA and CDR2 YNFKEQ. In nucleotides, the CDR3 is TGTGCCAGCAGCCAAGTACTAGCGGGAAACAATGAGCAGTTCTTC. It codes for CASSQVLAGNNEQFF.

This clonotype was picked up many times. This sequence joins TRBV2 and TRBJ2-3, with D possibly TRBD1 on 6 matching bases. The germline V gene has CDR1 SNHLY and CDR2 FYNNEI. The ends were cut back, 7 bases at V and 5 bases at J, with 16 bases in the middle. The CDR3 runs to 14 residues. The CDR3 DNA reads TGTGCCAGCAAGAGGGGGATAGCAAAAGATACGCAGTATTTT. Encoded protein: CASKRGIAKDTQYF.

Remarks on this clonotype: No conserved phenylalanine or tryptophan is present at the end of the CDR3, so a read error is the likely explanation. No DNA is shown, since the ends of the CDR3 on it are uncertain; the CDR3 is the one TCRdb lists. The chain employs TRBV11-2 and TRBJ2-7; the table names TRBD1, a call not compared with the DNA. The length of the CDR3 is 15 amino acids, counting both ends. Per the germline V gene, CDR1 is SGHAT and CDR2 is FQNNGV. CDR3 sequence: CASSPDRGPSYEQCC.

This clonotype was counted ten times or more. The V gene is TRBV5-1, the J gene TRBJ2-7, with TRBD2 matching 10 bases. This CDR3 comprises 16 residues. J gave up 7 bases and V 5 bases, and 15 bases lay outside the gene matches. In germline, CDR1 is SGHRS, CDR2 YFSETQ. CDR3 sequence reads: CASREEIAGGNGEQYF. DNA for the CDR3: TGCGCCAGCAGAGAGGAGATAGCGGGGGGCAACGGGGAGCAGTACTTC.

The V and J genes are TRBV4-3 and TRBJ2-7; D perhaps matches TRBD1 (6 bases). Trimming shortened V by 1 base and J by 0 bases, and 13 bases separated the two germline ends. CDR3 length: 16 amino acids. Germline CDR1 reads LGHNA; CDR2 reads YSLEER. The CDR3 coding sequence is TGCGCCAGCAGCCAAGGGGGGCTGGGGCCCTCCTACGAGCAGTACTTC. Its protein is CASSQGGLGPSYEQYF.

This clonotype was seen a handful of times. The germline gene is not matched at one end of the junction; a read error may be the cause. V gene TRBV28 combines with J gene TRBJ2-7, with no clear D. Germline CDR1 reads MDHEN; CDR2 reads SYDVKM. The CDR3 runs to 12 residues. This CDR3 reads CASRGPFYEQHF. The CDR3 DNA is TGTGCCAGCAGAGGGCCTTTCTACGAGCAGCACTTC.

This chain joins TRBV6-4 and TRBJ2-1; TRBD1 matches at 7 bases. Germline CDR1 MRHNA, CDR2 SNTAGT. The ends lost 5 bases at V and 9 bases at J; junction bases unmatched: 7. The CDR3 is 13 residues long. CDR3 sequence (DNA): TGTGCCAGCAGTAAAGACAGGGCCGGTGAGCAGTTCTTC. Translated: CASSKDRAGEQFF.

This clonotype has at least ten counts. The chain links TRBV28 to TRBJ1-2; 8 nucleotides agree with TRBD1. Germline trimming cut 7 bases from V and 3 bases from J; bases unmatched to any gene: 7. The germline V gene has CDR1 MDHEN and CDR2 SYDVKM. This CDR3 is 14 amino acids long. The CDR3 loop reads CASTSGGADYGYTF. In DNA form, the CDR3 reads TGTGCCAGCACCTCAGGGGGCGCTGACTATGGCTACACCTTC.

Points on this clonotype: A much larger clone sits a single nucleotide away, making a read error possible. CDR3 amino acids: CAGSNGLGETETQYF. DNA for the CDR3: TGTGCCGGCAGCAACGGACTCGGGGAGACAGAGACCCAGTACTTC. The chain links TRBV5-8 to TRBJ2-5, with D perhaps matching TRBD2 (5 bases). The CDR3 consists of 15 residues. Germline V gives CDR1 SGHTS, CDR2 YDEGEE. Full variable domain (missing parts from reference TRBV5-8 and TRBJ2-5): EAGVTQSPTHLIKTRGQQATLRCSPISGHTSVYWYQQALGLGLQFLLWYDEGEERNRGNFPPRFSGRQFPNYSSELNVNALELEDSALYLCAGSNGLGETETQYFGPGTRLLVL.

This clonotype appeared many times. This may arise from a read error, as a much more abundant clone is one base away. This chain links TRBV9 with TRBJ1-6; a possible D gene is TRBD1 (5 bases). This CDR3 has 15 amino acids. Germline V gives CDR1 SGDLS, CDR2 YYNGEE. The CDR3 region has the DNA TGTGCCAGCAGCGTAGTGGGGGGAGATAATTCACCCCCCCACTTT. Amino acids: CASSVVGGDNSPPHF.

This clonotype was picked up many times. The chain recombines TRBV5-1 with TRBJ2-1; 7 bases fit TRBD1. CDR1 SGHRS and CDR2 YFSETQ come from the germline V gene. This CDR3 spans 14 amino acids. Trimming removed 5 bases from V and 7 bases from J; junction bases left unmatched: 9. CDR3 in DNA: TGCGCCAGCAGGTCCGGGACAGATAGAAATGAGCAGTTCTTC. This gives the protein CASRSGTDRNEQFF.

There are many counts of this clonotype. The rearrangement joins TRBV30 to TRBJ2-7; D is uncertain. Germline assignment: CDR1 GTSNPN and CDR2 SVGIG (reference sequence). V was clipped by 3 bases and J by 0 bases, with 12 bases between them. This CDR3 contains 14 residues. CDR3 bases: TGTGCCTGGAGAGTAGGAAGGCGCTCCTACGAGCAGTACTTC. It encodes CAWRVGRRSYEQYF.